The entry below describes one TCR beta chain. Its antigen is unknown. Being one base from a much bigger clone, this may be a read error. These data come from a study of glioma-infiltrating T cells. Amplification of TCR alpha and beta CDR3 regions from RNA used iRepertoire nested multiplex PCR. One-step reverse transcription and amplification started from around 100-400 ng of tissue mRNA or PBMC total RNA. In TCRdb, the multiplex PCR reads were re-called with MiXCR into one record per CDR3 protein. Here the sample spans around 93,000 distinct CDR3 sequences, 35% to 45% being singletons. The CDR3 has 15 amino acids. The germline V gene encodes CDR1 LGHDT and CDR2 YNNKEL (reference sequence). Study results and caveats: Above-expected tissue-blood divergence occurred in all gliomas, most in low-grade ones. Very few CDR3 sequences were shared between tissue and blood.

This rearrangement joins TRBV3-1 to TRBJ2-7; the D is unclear. The receptor was derived from a human donor with low-grade glioma or glioblastoma, undergoing nonglioma brain surgery, or in good health (not recorded which). The specimen sequenced was glioma tissue, nonneoplastic brain tissue, or PBMCs (not recorded which). The CDR3 bases are TGTGCCAGCAGACAAGGGATCGTTAGCTCCTACGAGCAGTACTTC. Translating gives CASRQGIVSSYEQYF.